Presented here are 9 T cell receptor beta chains from one specimen sequenced in a study of blood T cell repertoires in COVID-19. Libraries were prepared by immunoSEQ multiplex PCR; TCRdb keeps only in-frame clonotypes and omits some of them. The sample has roughly 40,000 clones, about 80% seen once; the top ten hold around 19%. Sequenced input: peripheral blood. The receptor source for this set is a man between 65 and 80 years old with acute or convalescent COVID-19.

The chain has TRBV28 and TRBJ1-5; D remains ambiguous. Germline assignment: CDR1 MDHEN and CDR2 SYDVKM. The CDR3 is 13 amino acids. The V end lost 2 bases, the J end lost 6 bases, and 8 bases lay between the germline ends. The chain's CDR3 is CASSLGEFQPQHF. The CDR3 DNA reads as TGTGCCAGCAGTTTAGGGGAGTTTCAGCCCCAGCATTTT.

The chain employs TRBV10-3 and TRBJ1-5; D gene ambiguous. V lost 3 bases and J 0 bases, leaving 9 bases between the germline ends. Germline V gene data show CDR1 as ENHRY and CDR2 as SYGVKD. The CDR3 spans 15 residues. CDR3 protein: CAISDMAHSNQPQHF. The CDR3 region has the DNA TGTGCCATCAGTGATATGGCACATAGCAATCAGCCCCAGCATTTT.

This rearrangement joins TRBV3-1 (or the pseudogene TRBV3-2) to TRBJ1-1, with 9 positions matching TRBD1. Trimming at V came to 4 bases and at J to 11 bases, leaving 14 bases not matched to a gene. Germline V gene sequence: CDR1 LGHDT, CDR2 YNNKEL (reference sequence). This CDR3 region has 15 residues. The CDR3 protein is CASSRNVQGAPRAFF. DNA of the CDR3: TGTGCCAGCAGCCGCAACGTACAGGGGGCGCCTAGGGCTTTCTTT.

This chain uses TRBV5-4 with TRBJ1-2; 9 bases match TRBD1. From germline, CDR1 is SGHNT and CDR2 YYREEE (reference sequence). The CDR3 loop spans 13 amino acids. Trimming removed 4 bases from V and 6 bases from J; junction bases left unmatched: 4. This CDR3 reads CASSPTGGNGYTF. Written as DNA, the CDR3 is TGTGCCAGCAGCCCCACAGGGGGCAATGGCTACACCTTC.

The chain links TRBV27 to TRBJ1-2, with 9 bases lining up with TRBD1. Germline CDR1 MNHEY, CDR2 SMNVEV (reference sequence). J gave up 6 bases and V 10 bases, and 9 bases lay outside the gene matches. The CDR3 contains 13 residues. The CDR3 loop reads CATSGQGSHGYTF. DNA for the CDR3: TGTGCCACTTCGGGACAGGGTTCGCATGGCTACACCTTC.

The chain has TRBV15 and TRBJ2-7; 7 bases fit TRBD2. Trimming took 3 bases from V and 1 from J; bases not matched to a gene: 6. Germline-derived CDR1 and CDR2 are LNHNV and YYDKDF (reference sequence). The CDR3 covers 15 residues. CDR3 amino acids: CATSRGGTVSYEQYF. The CDR3, as DNA: TGTGCCACCAGCAGGGGGGGGACGGTTTCCTACGAGCAGTACTTC. Combining the CDR3 with reference TRBV15 and TRBJ2-7 gives the whole variable domain DAMVIQNPRYQVTQFGKPVTLSCSQTLNHNVMYWYQQKSSQAPKLLFHYYDKDFNNEADTPDNFQSRRPNTSFCFLDIRSPGLGDTAMYLCATSRGGTVSYEQYFGPGTRLTVT.

This clone has just one count. This chain uses TRBV6-2 or TRBV6-3 with TRBJ1-1, with 10 bases aligning to TRBD1. Germline CDR1 reads MNHEY; CDR2 reads SVGEGT. Trimming at V came to 2 bases and at J to 4 bases, leaving 4 bases not matched to a gene. The CDR3 spans 15 residues. Written as DNA, the CDR3 is TGTGCCAGCAGTTACGACAGGGGGCTCGGCACTGAAGCTTTCTTT. The encoded protein is CASSYDRGLGTEAFF.

J is TRBJ2-7 and V is TRBV6-5; tentative D call: TRBD1 (6 bases). The CDR3 extends over 13 amino acids. CDR1 is MNHEY and CDR2 is SVGAGI in the germline V gene. V lost 7 bases to trimming and J lost 3 bases, with 13 bases between them. The CDR3 here is CASTLTGDYEQYF. The CDR3 DNA reads TGTGCCAGCACCTTGACAGGCGACTACGAGCAGTACTTC.

V and J are TRBV29-1 and TRBJ2-1; 8 bases agree with TRBD2. CDR1 SQVTM and CDR2 ANQGSEA come from the germline V gene. V trimming: 6 bases; J trimming: 3 bases; junction bases outside the gene matches: 10. This CDR3 spans 15 amino acids. The DNA of the CDR3 is TGCAGCGTCGAGGGAGTAGCGGGGTTCTACAATGAGCAGTTCTTC. Residues: CSVEGVAGFYNEQFF.